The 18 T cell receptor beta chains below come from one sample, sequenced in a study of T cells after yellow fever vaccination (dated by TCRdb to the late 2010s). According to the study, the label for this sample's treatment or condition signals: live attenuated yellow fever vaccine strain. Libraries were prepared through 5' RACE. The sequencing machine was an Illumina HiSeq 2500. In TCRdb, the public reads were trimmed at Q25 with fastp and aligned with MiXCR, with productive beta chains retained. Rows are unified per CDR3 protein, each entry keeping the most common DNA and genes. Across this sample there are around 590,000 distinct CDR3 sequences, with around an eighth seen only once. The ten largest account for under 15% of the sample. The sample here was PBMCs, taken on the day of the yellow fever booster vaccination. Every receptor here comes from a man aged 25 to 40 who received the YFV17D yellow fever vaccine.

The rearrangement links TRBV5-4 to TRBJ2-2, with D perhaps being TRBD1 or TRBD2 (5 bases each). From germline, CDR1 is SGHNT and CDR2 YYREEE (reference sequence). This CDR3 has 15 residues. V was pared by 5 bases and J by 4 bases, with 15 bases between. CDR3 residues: CASRMGVEGTGELFF. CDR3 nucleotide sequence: TGTGCCAGCAGAATGGGGGTAGAGGGCACCGGGGAGCTGTTTTTT.

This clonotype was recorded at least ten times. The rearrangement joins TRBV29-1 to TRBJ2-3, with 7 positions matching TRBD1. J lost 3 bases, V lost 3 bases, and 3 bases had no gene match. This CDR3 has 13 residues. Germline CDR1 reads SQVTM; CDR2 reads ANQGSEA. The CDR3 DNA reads TGCAGCGTTGACGCAGGGGGTACAGATACGCAGTATTTT. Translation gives CSVDAGGTDTQYF.

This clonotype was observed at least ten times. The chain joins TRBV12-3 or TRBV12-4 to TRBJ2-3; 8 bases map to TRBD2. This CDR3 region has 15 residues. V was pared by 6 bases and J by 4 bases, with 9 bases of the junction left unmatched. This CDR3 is CASRLSGALADTQYF. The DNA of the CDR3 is TGTGCCAGCAGACTTAGCGGGGCTTTGGCAGATACGCAGTATTTT.

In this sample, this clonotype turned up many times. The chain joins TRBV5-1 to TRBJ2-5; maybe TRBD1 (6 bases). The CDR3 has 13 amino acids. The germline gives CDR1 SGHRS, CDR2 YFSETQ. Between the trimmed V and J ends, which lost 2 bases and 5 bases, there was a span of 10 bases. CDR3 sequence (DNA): TGCGCCAGCAGCTTACAGGGTGTGGAGACCCAGTACTTC. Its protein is CASSLQGVETQYF.

CDR3 amino acids: CASSKDSQETQYF. CDR3 DNA: TGCGCCAGCAGCAAGGACTCTCAAGAGACCCAGTACTTC. The J gene is TRBJ2-5, the V gene TRBV5-1; D possibly corresponds to TRBD2 (5 bases). Germline-derived CDR1 and CDR2 are SGHRS and YFSETQ. The CDR3 is 13 amino acids. V was shortened by 4 bases and J by 2 bases, with 9 bases between the two germline ends.

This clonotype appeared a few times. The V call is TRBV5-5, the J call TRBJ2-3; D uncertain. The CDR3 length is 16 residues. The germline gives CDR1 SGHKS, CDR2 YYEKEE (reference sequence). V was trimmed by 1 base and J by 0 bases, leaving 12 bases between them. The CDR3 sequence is CASSLNGLGSTDTQYF. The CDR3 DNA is TGTGCCAGCAGCTTGAACGGGCTCGGAAGCACAGATACGCAGTATTTT. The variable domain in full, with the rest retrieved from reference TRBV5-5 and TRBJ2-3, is DAGVTQSPTHLIKTRGQQVTLRCSPISGHKSVSWYQQVLGQGPQFIFQYYEKEERGRGNFPDRFSARQFPNYSSELNVNALLLGDSALYLCASSLNGLGSTDTQYFGPGTRLTVL.

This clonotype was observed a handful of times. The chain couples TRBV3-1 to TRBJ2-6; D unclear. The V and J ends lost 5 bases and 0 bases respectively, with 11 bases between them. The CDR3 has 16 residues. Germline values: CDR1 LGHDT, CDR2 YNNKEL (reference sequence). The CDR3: CASSTRPTSGANVLTF. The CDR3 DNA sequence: TGTGCCAGCAGCACCCGACCGACCTCTGGGGCCAACGTCCTGACTTTC.

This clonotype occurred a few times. DNA of the CDR3: TGTGCCAGCTATACCGTCAGAGGACAGGGGGACCACGAGCAGTACTTC. Translated: CASYTVRGQGDHEQYF. The V gene is TRBV6-4, the J gene TRBJ2-7; 10 bases line up with TRBD1. Germline CDR1 is MRHNA and CDR2 is SNTAGT. Losses at the gene ends were 8 bases for V and 5 bases for J; bases not matched to a gene: 15. The length of the CDR3 is 16 residues.

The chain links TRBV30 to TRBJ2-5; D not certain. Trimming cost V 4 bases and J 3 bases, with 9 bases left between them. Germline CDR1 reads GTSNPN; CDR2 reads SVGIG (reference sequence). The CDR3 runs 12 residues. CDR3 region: CAWTQVKETQYF. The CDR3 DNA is TGTGCCTGGACTCAGGTTAAAGAGACCCAGTACTTC.

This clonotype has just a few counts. The CDR3 bases are TGCAGTGCTAGGTTTCTAGCGAGATCCTACGAGCAGTACTTC. Residues: CSARFLARSYEQYF. The chain joins TRBV20-1 to TRBJ2-7; possible D gene TRBD2, 6 bases. The ends were cut back, 3 bases at V and 1 base at J, with 13 bases in the middle. This CDR3 is built from 14 residues. Per the germline V gene, CDR1 is DFQATT and CDR2 is SNEGSKA (reference sequence).

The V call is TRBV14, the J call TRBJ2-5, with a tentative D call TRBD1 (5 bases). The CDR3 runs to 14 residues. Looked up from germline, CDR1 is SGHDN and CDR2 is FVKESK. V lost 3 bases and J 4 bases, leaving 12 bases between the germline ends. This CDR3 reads CASSQGRSRETQYF. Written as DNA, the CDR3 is TGTGCCAGCAGCCAGGGGCGGAGCAGAGAGACCCAGTACTTC.

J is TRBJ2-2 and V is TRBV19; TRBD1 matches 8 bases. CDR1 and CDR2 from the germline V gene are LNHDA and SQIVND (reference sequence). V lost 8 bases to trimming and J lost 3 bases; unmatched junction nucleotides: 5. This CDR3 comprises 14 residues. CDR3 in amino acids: CASAGQAYTGELFF. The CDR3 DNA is TGTGCCAGTGCGGGACAGGCCTACACCGGGGAGCTGTTTTTT.

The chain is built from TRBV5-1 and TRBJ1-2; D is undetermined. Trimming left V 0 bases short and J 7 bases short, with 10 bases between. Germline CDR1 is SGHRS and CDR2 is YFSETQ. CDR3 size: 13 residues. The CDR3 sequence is CASSLDPSGGYTF. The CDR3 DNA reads TGCGCCAGCAGCTTGGACCCTTCCGGTGGCTACACCTTC.

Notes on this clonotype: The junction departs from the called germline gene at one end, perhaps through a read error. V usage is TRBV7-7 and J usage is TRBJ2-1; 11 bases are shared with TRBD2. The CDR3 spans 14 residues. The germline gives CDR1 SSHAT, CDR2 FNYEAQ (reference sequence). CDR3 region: CASSAGLAANEQFF. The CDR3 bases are TGTGCTAGCAGTGCGGGACTAGCGGCCAATGAGCAGTTCTTC.

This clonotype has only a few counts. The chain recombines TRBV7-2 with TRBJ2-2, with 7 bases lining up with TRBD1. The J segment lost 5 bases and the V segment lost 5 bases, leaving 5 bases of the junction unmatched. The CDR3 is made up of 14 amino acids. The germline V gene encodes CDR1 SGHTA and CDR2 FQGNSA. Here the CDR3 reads CASSRVQGTGELFF. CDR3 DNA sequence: TGTGCCAGCAGCCGCGTACAGGGGACCGGGGAGCTGTTTTTT. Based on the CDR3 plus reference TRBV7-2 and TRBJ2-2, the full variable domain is GAGVSQSPSNKVTEKGKDVELRCDPISGHTALYWYRQSLGQGLEFLIYFQGNSAPDKSGLPSDRFSAERTGGSVSTLTIQRTQQEDSAVYLCASSRVQGTGELFFGEGSRLTVL.

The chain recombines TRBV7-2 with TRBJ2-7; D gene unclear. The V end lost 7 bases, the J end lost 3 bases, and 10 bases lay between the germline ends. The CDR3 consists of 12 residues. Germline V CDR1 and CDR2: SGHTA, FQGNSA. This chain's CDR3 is CASTDFYYEQYF. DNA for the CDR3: TGTGCCAGCACCGACTTCTACTACGAGCAGTACTTC.

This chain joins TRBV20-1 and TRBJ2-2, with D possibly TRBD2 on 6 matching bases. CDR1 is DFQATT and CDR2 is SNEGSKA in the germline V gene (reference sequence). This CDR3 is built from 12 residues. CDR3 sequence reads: CSGGRNTGELFF. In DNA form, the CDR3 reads TGCAGCGGAGGGCGTAACACCGGGGAGCTGTTTTTT.

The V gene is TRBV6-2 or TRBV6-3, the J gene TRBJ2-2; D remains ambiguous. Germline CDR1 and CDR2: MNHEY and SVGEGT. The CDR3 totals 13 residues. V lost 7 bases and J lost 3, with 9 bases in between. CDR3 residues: CASTLEHTGELFF. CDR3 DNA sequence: TGTGCCAGCACTCTAGAGCACACCGGGGAGCTGTTTTTT.